The source of this T cell receptor beta chain is a study of cytomegalovirus exposure and HLA in healthy donors. Both 60 Vbeta primers and 13 Jbeta primers went into the PCR. TCRdb keeps only in-frame clones here, not all; method: immunoSEQ multiplex PCR. The table records about 180,000 clones, almost 85% of them present only once. V lost 0 bases to trimming and J lost 5 bases; unmatched junction nucleotides: 7. The CDR3 consists of 15 residues. Germline V gives CDR1 LNHNV, CDR2 YYDKDF (reference sequence). General study findings and limits: Reported results showed that the classifier diagnosed cytomegalovirus status with high specificity and sensitivity. Reportedly, HLA-A and HLA-B alleles of most subjects were accurately predicted from TCR beta.

Details on this clone: Its antigen is still unknown.

The sequenced sample was PBMCs. The sequence came from a boy aged 2 to 10 in good health and CMV-seronegative. The V gene is TRBV15, the J gene TRBJ2-7; 7 nucleotides match TRBD1. The CDR3, as DNA: TGTGCCACCAGCAGAGATGGACAGGCAGGGGACGAGCAGTACTTC. This codes for CATSRDGQAGDEQYF.